This TCR beta chain derives from a study of blood T cell repertoires in COVID-19. Study-wide context: Sites across the United States, Italy and Spain contributed samples from acute and convalescent COVID-19. T cells, B-cell-depleted T cells, or PBMCs provided the cDNA or gDNA that served as material.

This clone was counted only a few times. This CDR3 has 15 amino acids. V was pared by 5 bases and J by 0 bases, with 8 bases of the junction left unmatched. The germline V gene encodes CDR1 SGHNT and CDR2 YYREEE (reference sequence). As processed by the authors: Amplification with reference gene primers provided the estimates of nucleated cell counts. Method: immunoSEQ multiplex PCR; TCRdb's copy keeps in-frame clones and lacks some. V and J calls and clone size are those listed in that table; D and trimming were worked out from the DNA. The data hold about 190,000 clones, with roughly 82% observed a single time. In Seattle, patients joined the study during active infection and were tracked longitudinally.

The receptor was isolated from a woman aged 60-70 years with COVID-19, enrolled during active disease. The sequenced sample was peripheral blood. The chain carries TRBV5-4 and TRBJ2-7, with TRBD1 matching over 7 bases. Here the CDR3 DNA reads TGTGCCAGCAGTGTAGGGACAGCCCCCTCCTACGAGCAGTACTTC. It specifies CASSVGTAPSYEQYF.